The next 8 T cell receptor beta chains were all read from a single sample in a study of cytomegalovirus exposure and HLA in healthy donors. The PCR used 60 Vbeta and 13 Jbeta primers. Clones were read by immunoSEQ multiplex PCR, and TCRdb kept only the in-frame ones, dropping some. The data contain 130,000 to 150,000 clones, 70% to 80% of them singletons. The sequenced sample consisted of PBMCs. The receptors were sampled from a woman aged 45-59 years in good health and CMV-seronegative.

The chain recombines TRBV7-2 with TRBJ2-5, with 7 bases identical to TRBD2. The V gene end was trimmed by 5 bases and the J gene end by 4 bases; junction bases not matched to a gene: 7. CDR3 length: 14 amino acids. The germline CDR1 and CDR2 sequences are SGHTA and FQGNSA. CDR3 region: CASSPRWGGETQYF. CDR3 DNA: TGTGCCAGCAGCCCCCGGTGGGGGGGAGAGACCCAGTACTTC. Variable domain in full (rest from reference TRBV7-2 and TRBJ2-5): GAGVSQSPSNKVTEKGKDVELRCDPISGHTALYWYRQSLGQGLEFLIYFQGNSAPDKSGLPSDRFSAERTGGSVSTLTIQRTQQEDSAVYLCASSPRWGGETQYFGPGTRLLVL.

V gene TRBV15 combines with J gene TRBJ1-5, with D possibly being TRBD1 (5 bases). Looked up from germline, CDR1 is LNHNV and CDR2 is YYDKDF (reference sequence). The length of the CDR3 is 15 residues. The V end lost 1 base, the J end lost 4 bases, and 11 bases lay between the germline ends. CDR3 residues: CATSRGGRGNQPQHF. The DNA for the CDR3 is TGTGCCACCAGCAGAGGGGGACGGGGGAATCAGCCCCAGCATTTT.

For this clone: A read error may account for a junction end that differs from germline. V and J are TRBV7-9 and TRBJ2-7; 8 bases are a match to TRBD1. CDR1 is SEHNR, CDR2 FQNEAQ, per germline (reference sequence). The CDR3 has 16 amino acids. CDR3 nucleotides: TGTTCCAGCAGCTCCCCCGGGACAGGATTCTCCTACGAGCAGTACTTC. It translates to CSSSSPGTGFSYEQYF.

The rearrangement joins TRBV7-8 to TRBJ2-7, with 7 nucleotides matching TRBD2. Germline CDR1 reads SGHVS; CDR2 reads FQNEAQ. Trimming took 3 bases from V and 5 from J; bases not matched to a gene: 7. The CDR3 runs to 14 residues. CDR3 sequence: CASSFAQRGHEQYF. The CDR3 DNA reads as TGTGCCAGCAGCTTCGCCCAGCGGGGCCACGAGCAGTACTTC.

This chain connects TRBV15 to TRBJ1-4, with D perhaps matching TRBD1 (5 bases). Germline V gene data show CDR1 as LNHNV and CDR2 as YYDKDF (reference sequence). The length of the CDR3 is 14 residues. Trimming left V 5 bases short and J 5 bases short, with 12 bases between. DNA of the CDR3: TGTGCCACCAGCTCCGACGGGGGGAATGAAAAACTGTTTTTT. Translated, it gives CATSSDGGNEKLFF.

The chain is built from TRBV11-1 and TRBJ2-2, with D perhaps TRBD2 (7 bases). Germline assignment: CDR1 SGHAT and CDR2 FQDESV (reference sequence). Deletions cut 3 bases from V and 11 bases from J, with 13 bases between. The CDR3 runs 13 residues. CDR3 sequence (DNA): TGTGCCAGCAGCTTTAGGGGGGGAGAAGAGCTGTTTTTT. Translation: CASSFRGGEELFF.

The chain is built from TRBV4-2 and TRBJ1-4; possible D gene TRBD1, 5 bases. The CDR3 contains 16 residues. Germline values: CDR1 LGHNA, CDR2 YNFKEQ. Trimming stripped 0 bases from V and 0 bases from J, with 8 bases between. This chain's CDR3 is CASSQDLRATNEKLFF. The CDR3 DNA is TGTGCCAGCAGCCAAGATCTCAGGGCAACTAATGAAAAACTGTTTTTT.

The chain has TRBV29-1 and TRBJ2-3, with 9 bases that match TRBD2. The V segment lost 7 bases and the J segment 3 bases; nucleotides outside the gene matches: 8. Germline V gives CDR1 SQVTM, CDR2 ANQGSEA. The CDR3 length is 14 residues. The CDR3 region has the DNA TGCAGCGCTGATGAGGGACTAGCAACAGATACGCAGTATTTT. Protein sequence: CSADEGLATDTQYF.